This TCR beta chain was retrieved from a study of Ad26.COV2.S vaccination and SARS-CoV-2 variants. At the level of the study: Ad26.COV2.S given intramuscularly, once or twice 56 days apart. General study results and limits: Individuals receiving vaccine had higher spike-specific TCR breadth than placebo recipients did.

Assay: immunoSEQ multiplex PCR; the TCRdb copy retains only in-frame clones and omits some. The sample shows some 480,000 clones, 70% to 90% of them seen only once. This clone was detected once. The antigen is not known. V was pared by 5 bases and J by 5 bases, with 18 bases between. Germline CDR1 MNHEY, CDR2 SVGAGI. The CDR3 sequence is 15 residues long. Treatment noted: 15 to 20 received Ad26.COV2.S at low or high dose, single or two shots; roughly five received placebo; per-sample allocation not given. Sampling happened 63 days after the first vaccine or placebo injection. This TCR derives from a person between 18 and 60 years old who received the Ad26.COV2.S COVID-19 vaccine or a placebo. The chain is built from TRBV6-5 and TRBJ1-1; unclear D gene. Material: peripheral blood, obtained in a trial of Ad26.COV2.S vaccine versus placebo. The CDR3 DNA sequence: TGTGCCAGCAGTCGCCAGGCCCTTGTGGGAACTGAAGCTTTCTTT. Protein: CASSRQALVGTEAFF.